This T cell receptor beta chain is drawn from a study of early stage breast cancer tumors. Study information: Most invasive tumors, about 75% of the 16, were ER+/PR+/HER2-. Study conclusions and caveats: Most shared enriched TCRB sequences were commonly generated ones.

The J segment lost 3 bases and the V segment lost 3 bases, leaving 3 bases of the junction unmatched. The CDR3 loop spans 15 amino acids. CDR1 MNHEY and CDR2 SVGAGI come from the germline V gene. The protocol was immunoSEQ multiplex PCR, while the TCRdb copy is restricted to in-frame clones and leaves out a portion. The data show roughly 13,000 clones, with about 79% seen just once and less than 8.5% held by the top ten. With regard to this clone: The target antigen is unknown.

The material sequenced was normal breast tissue next to the tumor. This chain links TRBV6-5 with TRBJ2-2, with 8 bases aligning to TRBD2. The receptor's source is a person aged 50-59 years with breast cancer. In nucleotides, the CDR3 is TGTGCCAGCAGTTATCAGCGGGAGTACACCGGGGAGCTGTTTTTT. This gives the protein CASSYQREYTGELFF.